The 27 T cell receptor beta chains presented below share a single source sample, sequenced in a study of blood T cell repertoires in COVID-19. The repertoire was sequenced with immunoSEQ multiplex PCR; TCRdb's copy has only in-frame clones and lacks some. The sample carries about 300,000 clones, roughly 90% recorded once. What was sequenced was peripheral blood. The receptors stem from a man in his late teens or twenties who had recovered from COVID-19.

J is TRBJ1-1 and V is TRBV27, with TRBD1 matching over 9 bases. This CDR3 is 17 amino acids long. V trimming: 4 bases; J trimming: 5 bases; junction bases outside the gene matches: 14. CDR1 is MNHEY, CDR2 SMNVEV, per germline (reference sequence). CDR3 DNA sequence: TGTGCCAGCAGTTCTTCTATCGGGACAGGGATTTGGACTGAAGCTTTCTTT. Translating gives CASSSSIGTGIWTEAFF.

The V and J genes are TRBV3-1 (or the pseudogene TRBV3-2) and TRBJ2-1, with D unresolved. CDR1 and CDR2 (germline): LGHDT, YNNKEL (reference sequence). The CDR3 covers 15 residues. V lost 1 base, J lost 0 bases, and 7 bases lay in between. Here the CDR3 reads CASSQGGSSYNEQFF. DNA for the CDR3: TGTGCCAGCAGCCAAGGCGGAAGCTCCTACAATGAGCAGTTCTTC.

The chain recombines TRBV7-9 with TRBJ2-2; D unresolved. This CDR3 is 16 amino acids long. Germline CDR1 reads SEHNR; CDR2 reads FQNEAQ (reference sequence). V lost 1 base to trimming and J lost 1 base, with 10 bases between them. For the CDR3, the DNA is TGTGCCAGCAGCTTAGGGCAGACACAGAACACCGGGGAGCTGTTTTTT. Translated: CASSLGQTQNTGELFF.

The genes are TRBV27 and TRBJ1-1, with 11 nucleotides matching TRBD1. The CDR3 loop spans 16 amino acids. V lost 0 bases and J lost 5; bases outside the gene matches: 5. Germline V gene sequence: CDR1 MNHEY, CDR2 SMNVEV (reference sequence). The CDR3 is CASSLSGQGARTEAFF. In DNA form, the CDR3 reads TGTGCCAGCAGTTTATCCGGACAGGGGGCAAGAACTGAAGCTTTCTTT.

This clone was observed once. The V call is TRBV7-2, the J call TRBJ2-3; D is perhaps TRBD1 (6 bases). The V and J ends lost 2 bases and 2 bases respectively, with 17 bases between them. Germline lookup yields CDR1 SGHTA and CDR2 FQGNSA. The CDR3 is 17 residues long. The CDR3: CASSLHSNGQSTDTQYF. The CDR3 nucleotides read TGTGCCAGCAGCTTACATTCTAATGGACAGTCCACAGATACGCAGTATTTT.

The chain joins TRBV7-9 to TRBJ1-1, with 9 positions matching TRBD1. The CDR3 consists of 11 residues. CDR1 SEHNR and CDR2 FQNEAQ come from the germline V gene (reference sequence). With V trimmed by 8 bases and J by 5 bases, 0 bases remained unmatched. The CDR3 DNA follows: TGTGCCAGCGACAGGGGGACTGAAGCTTTCTTT. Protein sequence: CASDRGTEAFF.

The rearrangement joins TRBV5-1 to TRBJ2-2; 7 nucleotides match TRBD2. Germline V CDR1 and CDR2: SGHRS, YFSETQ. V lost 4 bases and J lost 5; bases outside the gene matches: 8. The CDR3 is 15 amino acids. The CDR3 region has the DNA TGCGCCAGCAGCCCGCGGGACTACCTAACCGGGGAGCTGTTTTTT. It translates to CASSPRDYLTGELFF.

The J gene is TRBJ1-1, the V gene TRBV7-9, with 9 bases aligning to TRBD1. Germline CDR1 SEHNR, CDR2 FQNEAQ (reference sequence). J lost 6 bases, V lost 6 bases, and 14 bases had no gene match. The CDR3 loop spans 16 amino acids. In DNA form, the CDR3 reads TGTGCCAGCAGTAGATTAACAGGGGGCAAAGGCTCTGAAGCTTTCTTT. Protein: CASSRLTGGKGSEAFF.

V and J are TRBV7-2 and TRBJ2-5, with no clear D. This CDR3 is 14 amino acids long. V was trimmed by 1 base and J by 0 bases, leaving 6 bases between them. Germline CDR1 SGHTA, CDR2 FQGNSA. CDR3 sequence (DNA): TGTGCCAGCAGCTTAGGTCGGGACCAAGAGACCCAGTACTTC. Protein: CASSLGRDQETQYF.

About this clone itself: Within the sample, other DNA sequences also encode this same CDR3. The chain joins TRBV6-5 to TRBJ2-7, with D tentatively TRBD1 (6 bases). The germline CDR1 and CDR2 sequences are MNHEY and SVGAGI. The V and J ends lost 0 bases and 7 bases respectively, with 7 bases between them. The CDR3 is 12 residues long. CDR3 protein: CASSYSGGEQYF. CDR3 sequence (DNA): TGTGCCAGCAGTTACTCAGGGGGTGAGCAGTACTTC.

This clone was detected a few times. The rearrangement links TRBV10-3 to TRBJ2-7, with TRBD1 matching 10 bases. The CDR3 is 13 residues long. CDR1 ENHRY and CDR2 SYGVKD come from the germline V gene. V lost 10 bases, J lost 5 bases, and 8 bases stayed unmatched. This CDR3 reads CATDRGQADEQYF. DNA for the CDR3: TGTGCCACCGACAGGGGGCAAGCGGACGAGCAGTACTTC.

CDR3 DNA sequence: TGCGCCAGCAGCAATATAGCCCTGAACACCGGGGAGCTGTTTTTT. Translated, it gives CASSNIALNTGELFF. The chain is built from TRBV5-1 and TRBJ2-2, with no clear D. From germline, CDR1 is SGHRS and CDR2 YFSETQ. This CDR3 is built from 15 residues. With 4 bases removed from V and 1 base from J, the gap between germline ends came to 11 bases.

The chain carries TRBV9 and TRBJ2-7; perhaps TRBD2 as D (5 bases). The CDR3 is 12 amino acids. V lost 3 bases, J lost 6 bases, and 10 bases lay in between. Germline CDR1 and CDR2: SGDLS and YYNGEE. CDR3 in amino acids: CASSEAGGEQYF. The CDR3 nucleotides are TGTGCCAGCAGCGAGGCGGGCGGCGAGCAGTACTTC.

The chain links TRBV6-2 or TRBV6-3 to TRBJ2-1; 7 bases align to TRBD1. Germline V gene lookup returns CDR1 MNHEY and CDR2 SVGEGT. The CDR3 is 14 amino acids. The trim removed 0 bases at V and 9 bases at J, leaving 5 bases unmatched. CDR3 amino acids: CASSYSTGTSEQFF. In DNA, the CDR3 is TGTGCCAGCAGTTACTCGACAGGGACCAGTGAGCAGTTCTTC.

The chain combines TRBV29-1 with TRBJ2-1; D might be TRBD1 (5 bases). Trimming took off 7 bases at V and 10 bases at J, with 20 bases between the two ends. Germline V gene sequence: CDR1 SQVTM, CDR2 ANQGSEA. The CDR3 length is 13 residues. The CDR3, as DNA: TGCAGCGCCGACAGTGCAGGGCTAAGAGAGCAGTTCTTC. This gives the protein CSADSAGLREQFF.

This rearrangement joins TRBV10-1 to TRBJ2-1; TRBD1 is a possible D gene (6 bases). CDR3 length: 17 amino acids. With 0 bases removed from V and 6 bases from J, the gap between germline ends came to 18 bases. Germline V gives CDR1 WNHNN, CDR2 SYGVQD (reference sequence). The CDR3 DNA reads TGCGCCAGCAGTGAGTCCCAGACAGGACACCAAGGCAATGAGCAGTTCTTC. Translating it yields CASSESQTGHQGNEQFF.

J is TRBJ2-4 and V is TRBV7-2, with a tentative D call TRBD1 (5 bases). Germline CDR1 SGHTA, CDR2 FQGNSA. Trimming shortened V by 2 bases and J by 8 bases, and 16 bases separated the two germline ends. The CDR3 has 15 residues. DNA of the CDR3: TGTGCCAGCAGCTTATTGGGTAGCAGGGTGGACATTCAGTACTTC. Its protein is CASSLLGSRVDIQYF.

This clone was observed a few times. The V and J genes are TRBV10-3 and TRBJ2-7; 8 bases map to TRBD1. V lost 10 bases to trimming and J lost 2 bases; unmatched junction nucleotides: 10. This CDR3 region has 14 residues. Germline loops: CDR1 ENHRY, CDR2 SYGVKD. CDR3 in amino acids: CATFKGTGPYEQYF. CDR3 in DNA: TGTGCCACCTTCAAAGGGACAGGACCCTACGAGCAGTACTTC.

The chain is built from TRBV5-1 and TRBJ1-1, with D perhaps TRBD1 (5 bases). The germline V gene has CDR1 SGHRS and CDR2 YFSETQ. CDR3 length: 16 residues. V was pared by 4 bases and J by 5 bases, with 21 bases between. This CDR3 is CASSPAGPGGGTEAFF. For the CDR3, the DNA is TGCGCCAGCAGCCCCGCCGGGCCGGGGGGAGGTACTGAAGCTTTCTTT. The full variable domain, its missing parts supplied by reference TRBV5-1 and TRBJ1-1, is KAGVTQTPRYLIKTRGQQVTLSCSPISGHRSVSWYQQTPGQGLQFLFEYFSETQRNKGNFPGRFSGRQFSNSRSEMNVSTLELGDSALYLCASSPAGPGGGTEAFFGQGTRLTVV.

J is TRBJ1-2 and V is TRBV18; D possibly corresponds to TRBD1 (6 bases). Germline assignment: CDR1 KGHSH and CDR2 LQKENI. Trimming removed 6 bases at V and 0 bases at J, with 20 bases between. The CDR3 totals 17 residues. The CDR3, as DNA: TGTGCCAGCTCCGCCCGGGACATCTACGGGTCTAACTATGGCTACACCTTC. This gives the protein CASSARDIYGSNYGYTF.

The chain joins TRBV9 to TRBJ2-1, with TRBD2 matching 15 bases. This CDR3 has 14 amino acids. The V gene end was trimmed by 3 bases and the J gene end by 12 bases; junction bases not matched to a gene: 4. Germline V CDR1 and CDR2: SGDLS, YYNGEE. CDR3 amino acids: CASSGGLAGGRQFF. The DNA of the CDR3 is TGTGCCAGCAGCGGGGGACTAGCGGGAGGTAGGCAGTTCTTC. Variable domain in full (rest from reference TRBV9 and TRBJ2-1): DSGVTQTPKHLITATGQRVTLRCSPRSGDLSVYWYQQSLDQGLQFLIQYYNGEERAKGNILERFSAQQFPDLHSELNLSSLELGDSALYFCASSGGLAGGRQFFGPGTRLTVL.

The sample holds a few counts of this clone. The CDR3 is CASSAGLNYNEQFF. The CDR3 coding sequence is TGTGCCAGCAGCGCGGGACTCAACTACAATGAGCAGTTCTTC. The chain carries TRBV7-3 and TRBJ2-1; a possible D gene is TRBD2 (6 bases). This CDR3 contains 14 residues. Trimming stripped 5 bases from V and 3 bases from J, with 11 bases between. Germline V CDR1 and CDR2: SGHTA, FQGTGA. Full variable domain (remainder filled in from reference TRBV7-3 and TRBJ2-1): GAGVSQTPSNKVTEKGKYVELRCDPISGHTALYWYRQSLGQGPEFLIYFQGTGAADDSGLPNDRFFAVRPEGSVSTLKIQRTERGDSAVYLCASSAGLNYNEQFFGPGTRLTVL.

CDR3 nucleotides: TGTGCCAGCAGCAGAGGCCCGAATGAGCAGTTCTTC. It codes for CASSRGPNEQFF. This chain links TRBV9 with TRBJ2-1; D ambiguous. V lost 4 bases, J lost 7 bases, and 9 bases lay in between. This CDR3 spans 12 amino acids. Germline CDR1 and CDR2: SGDLS and YYNGEE.

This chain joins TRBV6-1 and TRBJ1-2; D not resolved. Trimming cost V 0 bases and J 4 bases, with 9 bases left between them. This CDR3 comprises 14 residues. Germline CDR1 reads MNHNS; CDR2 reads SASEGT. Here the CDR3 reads CASSEAALLYGYTF. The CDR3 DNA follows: TGTGCCAGCAGTGAAGCCGCACTGCTCTATGGCTACACCTTC.

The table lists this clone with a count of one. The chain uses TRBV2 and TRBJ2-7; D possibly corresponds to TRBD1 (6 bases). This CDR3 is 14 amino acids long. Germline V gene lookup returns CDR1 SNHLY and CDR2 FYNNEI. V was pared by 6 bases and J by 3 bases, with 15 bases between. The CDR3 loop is CASRNAGAFYEQYF. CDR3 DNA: TGTGCCAGCAGAAATGCAGGGGCCTTCTACGAGCAGTACTTC.

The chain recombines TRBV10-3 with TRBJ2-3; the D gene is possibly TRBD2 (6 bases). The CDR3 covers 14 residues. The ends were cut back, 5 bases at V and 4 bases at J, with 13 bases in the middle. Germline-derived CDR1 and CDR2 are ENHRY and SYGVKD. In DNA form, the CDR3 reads TGTGCCATCAGTATACGGGACTTCTCAGATACGCAGTATTTT. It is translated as CAISIRDFSDTQYF.

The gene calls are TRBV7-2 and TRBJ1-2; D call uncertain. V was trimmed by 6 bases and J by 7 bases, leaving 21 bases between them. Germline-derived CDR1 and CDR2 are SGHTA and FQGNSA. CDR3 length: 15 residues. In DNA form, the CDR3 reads TGTGCCAGCAGTCTACCCAGGTCCCATCCTCGTGGCTACACCTTC. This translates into CASSLPRSHPRGYTF.